This TCR beta chain was profiled in a study of early T cells in non-severe SARS-CoV-2 infection. Each CDR3 protein is one row after TCRdb ran MiXCR on the 5' RACE reads. The data contain roughly 80,000 distinct CDR3 sequences, roughly a sixth of them singletons. Germline-derived CDR1 and CDR2 are MNHEY and SVGAGI. This CDR3 is built from 12 residues. Trimming removed 7 bases at V and 4 bases at J, with 10 bases between. This clonotype was recorded a few times. The receptor comes from an adult who was a healthcare worker with PCR-confirmed SARS-CoV-2 infection or an uninfected control (not recorded which). J is TRBJ1-2 and V is TRBV6-5; D is uncertain. Input material: whole blood. In nucleotides, the CDR3 is TGTGCCAGCAAGGCCGCGCCCTATGGCTACACCTTC. It yields the protein CASKAAPYGYTF.